The next 21 T cell receptor beta chains were all read from a single sample in a study of blood T cell repertoires in COVID-19. TCRdb keeps only in-frame clones here, not all; method: immunoSEQ multiplex PCR. In the table there are 250,000 or so clones, around 90% of which are singletons. The sequenced material came from peripheral blood. These receptors all stem from a man aged 18 to 29 with active or convalescent COVID-19.

Here the CDR3 DNA reads TGTGCCAGCAGTGACCCTAGCACAGATACGCAGTATTTT. It translates to CASSDPSTDTQYF. This chain connects TRBV6-4 to TRBJ2-3, with D unresolved. The CDR3 extends over 13 amino acids. V lost 2 bases and J lost 0, with 3 bases in between. The germline CDR1 and CDR2 sequences are MRHNA and SNTAGT.

This clone appeared once. The chain recombines TRBV14 with TRBJ1-3, with unresolved D. Germline CDR1 is SGHDN and CDR2 is FVKESK. The CDR3 runs to 15 residues. V gave up 3 bases and J gave up 2 bases, with 11 bases separating them. The CDR3 sequence: CASSQDGRAGNTIYF. For the CDR3, the DNA is TGTGCCAGCAGCCAGGACGGGAGGGCTGGAAACACCATATATTTT.

This chain connects TRBV6-5 to TRBJ1-5; D is possibly TRBD1 (5 bases). The CDR3 covers 15 residues. Trimming cost V 2 bases and J 7 bases, with 15 bases left between them. Germline lookup yields CDR1 MNHEY and CDR2 SVGAGI. CDR3 in DNA: TGTGCCAGCAGTTACGGTTGGCGGGGCGGGCAGCCCCAGCATTTT. Translated, it gives CASSYGWRGGQPQHF.

The genes are TRBV7-8 and TRBJ2-7, with D uncertain. This CDR3 has 15 amino acids. Germline V gives CDR1 SGHVS, CDR2 FQNEAQ. V lost 1 base to trimming and J lost 4 bases, with 14 bases between them. The CDR3: CASSLGAGQPYEQYF. CDR3 DNA: TGTGCCAGCAGCTTAGGGGCAGGCCAGCCTTACGAGCAGTACTTC.

The chain is built from TRBV19 and TRBJ2-7; the match to TRBD1 covers 10 bases. V lost 4 bases and J lost 0; bases outside the gene matches: 6. In germline, CDR1 is LNHDA, CDR2 SQIVND (reference sequence). CDR3 length: 16 amino acids. The chain's CDR3 is CASSTRTGGFSYEQYF. In nucleotides, the CDR3 is TGTGCCAGTAGTACCCGGACAGGGGGTTTCTCCTACGAGCAGTACTTC.

The chain combines TRBV7-2 with TRBJ1-2; 7 bases are a match to TRBD1. Germline-derived CDR1 and CDR2 are SGHTA and FQGNSA. V was clipped by 4 bases and J by 4 bases; unmatched bases: 6. This CDR3 contains 14 residues. In nucleotides, the CDR3 is TGTGCCAGCAGCTGGGACAGTCCAATCTATGGCTACACCTTC. It codes for CASSWDSPIYGYTF.

The rearrangement uses TRBV11-2 and TRBJ1-2; tentatively, D is TRBD1 (6 bases). The CDR3 is 15 residues long. V was trimmed by 5 bases and J by 2 bases, leaving 15 bases between them. Germline values: CDR1 SGHAT, CDR2 FQNNGV. CDR3: CASSSNRDINYGYTF. The CDR3 coding sequence is TGTGCCAGCAGCAGCAACAGGGACATAAACTATGGCTACACCTTC.

The rearrangement links TRBV5-4 to TRBJ2-7; 10 bases map to TRBD1. Germline V gives CDR1 SGHNT, CDR2 YYREEE (reference sequence). The length of the CDR3 is 16 residues. The V gene end was trimmed by 5 bases and the J gene end by 6 bases; junction bases not matched to a gene: 14. The CDR3 region has the DNA TGTGCCAGCAGTTCGGGACAGGGGACTGGGCTCTTCGAGCAGTACTTC. As protein: CASSSGQGTGLFEQYF.

The rearrangement joins TRBV5-6 to TRBJ2-2; the match to TRBD1 covers 11 bases. In germline, CDR1 is SGHDT, CDR2 YYEEEE. The CDR3 runs 16 residues. V lost 2 bases to trimming and J lost 5 bases; unmatched junction nucleotides: 5. CDR3 coding DNA: TGTGCCAGCAGCTTCCGGGACAGGGGGTTGACCGGGGAGCTGTTTTTT. Translated: CASSFRDRGLTGELFF.

The gene calls are TRBV7-9 and TRBJ1-2, with D possibly TRBD1 on 5 matching bases. The V gene's germline CDR1 is SEHNR and CDR2 FQNEAQ (reference sequence). Trimming pared 4 bases from V and 4 bases from J, leaving 16 bases between. The CDR3 sequence is 15 residues long. The CDR3 DNA reads as TGTGCCAGCAGCTGGCGGGGCAGGGATTCCTATGGCTACACCTTC. Translating it yields CASSWRGRDSYGYTF.

This clone was detected many times. The chain uses TRBV7-3 and TRBJ2-2, with TRBD2 matching over 10 bases. Germline values: CDR1 SGHTA, CDR2 FQGTGA. V gave up 5 bases and J gave up 1 base; unmatched junction bases: 10. The CDR3 has 18 residues. CDR3 nucleotides: TGTGCCAGCAGCCGAGGGGCTAGCGGGGGAGTGAACACCGGGGAGCTGTTTTTT. Protein sequence: CASSRGASGGVNTGELFF.

The CDR3 nucleotides are TGTGCCAGCAGCTTTCCCCGACAGATCCTGTACAATGAGCAGTTCTTC. Translated, it gives CASSFPRQILYNEQFF. The rearrangement uses TRBV5-6 and TRBJ2-1; D is perhaps TRBD1 (5 bases). The germline V gene has CDR1 SGHDT and CDR2 YYEEEE. V shed 2 bases and J shed 4 bases, with 16 bases lying between them. The CDR3 is made up of 16 amino acids.

The chain employs TRBV6-5 and TRBJ1-1; tentative D call: TRBD1 (6 bases). Germline V gene sequence: CDR1 MNHEY, CDR2 SVGAGI. Deletions cut 6 bases from V and 7 bases from J, with 12 bases between. The CDR3 is made up of 12 amino acids. CDR3 in amino acids: CASSQTGVEAFF. CDR3 DNA: TGTGCCAGCAGCCAGACAGGTGTTGAAGCTTTCTTT.

V and J are TRBV7-7 and TRBJ2-3, with D perhaps TRBD2 (6 bases). With 5 bases removed from V and 4 bases from J, the gap between germline ends came to 13 bases. The germline V gene has CDR1 SSHAT and CDR2 FNYEAQ (reference sequence). CDR3 length equals 14 residues. The CDR3 protein is CASSVGTYSDTQYF. As DNA, the CDR3 is TGTGCCAGCAGCGTCGGGACTTACTCAGATACGCAGTATTTT.

In this sample, this clone turned up a few times. V gene TRBV5-6 combines with J gene TRBJ1-1; 8 nucleotides match TRBD1. Per the germline V gene, CDR1 is SGHDT and CDR2 is YYEEEE. CDR3 size: 15 residues. With 2 bases clipped from V and 3 bases from J, the junction kept 6 bases outside the gene matches. The CDR3 DNA is TGTGCCAGCAGCTTCACAGGGGGGAGGGACACTGAAGCTTTCTTT. As protein: CASSFTGGRDTEAFF. Looking up the rest from reference TRBV5-6 and TRBJ1-1 gives the full variable domain: DAGVTQSPTHLIKTRGQQVTLRCSPKSGHDTVSWYQQALGQGPQFIFQYYEEEERQRGNFPDRFSGHQFPNYSSELNVNALLLGDSALYLCASSFTGGRDTEAFFGQGTRLTVV.

The genes are TRBV5-1 and TRBJ1-2; a possible D gene is TRBD1 (5 bases). The V end lost 4 bases, the J end lost 0 bases, and 16 bases lay between the germline ends. This CDR3 is 16 amino acids long. Germline CDR1 and CDR2: SGHRS and YFSETQ. CDR3 nucleotide sequence: TGCGCCAGCAGCAGGGAGGGGCTACCGACTAACTATGGCTACACCTTC. The encoded protein is CASSREGLPTNYGYTF.

This clone appeared a few times. Other DNA sequences in the sample encode the same CDR3. The chain employs TRBV19 and TRBJ1-1; TRBD1 is a possible D gene (6 bases). Looked up from germline, CDR1 is LNHDA and CDR2 is SQIVND (reference sequence). The CDR3 is 14 residues long. Trimming stripped 2 bases from V and 0 bases from J, with 7 bases between. The CDR3 loop reads CASSITGMNTEAFF. The CDR3 DNA reads TGTGCCAGTAGTATAACAGGGATGAACACTGAAGCTTTCTTT.

The V gene is TRBV14, the J gene TRBJ1-1; D is undetermined. From germline, CDR1 is SGHDN and CDR2 FVKESK. The CDR3 is 14 residues long. V was clipped by 1 base and J by 2 bases, with 8 bases between them. CDR3 nucleotide sequence: TGTGCCAGCAGCCAAGCTAGTGACAACACTGAAGCTTTCTTT. Its translation: CASSQASDNTEAFF.

This chain joins TRBV27 and TRBJ1-6, with a possible D match to TRBD1 (5 bases). V lost 6 bases, J lost 15 bases, and 18 bases lay in between. CDR1 is MNHEY and CDR2 is SMNVEV in the germline V gene (reference sequence). The length of the CDR3 is 13 residues. CDR3 coding DNA: TGTGCCAGCAGGCCCGGGGGAGTGGTGGTCCTCCACTTT. Protein: CASRPGGVVVLHF.

The chain links TRBV18 to TRBJ2-5; D gene ambiguous. The V gene's germline CDR1 is KGHSH and CDR2 LQKENI. Trimming removed 3 bases from V and 2 bases from J, with 7 bases in between. The CDR3 spans 13 residues. CDR3: CASSPPVQETQYF. The CDR3 DNA reads TGTGCCAGCTCACCCCCGGTTCAAGAGACCCAGTACTTC.

This chain uses TRBV7-9 with TRBJ1-5; D remains ambiguous. Germline loops: CDR1 SEHNR, CDR2 FQNEAQ (reference sequence). The CDR3 runs 13 residues. The V end lost 4 bases, the J end lost 4 bases, and 8 bases lay between the germline ends. CDR3 amino acids: CASSSSLNQPQHF. The CDR3 DNA reads TGTGCCAGCAGCTCGAGCTTGAATCAGCCCCAGCATTTT.